A selection of T cell receptor beta chains follows, all from one sample in a study of cytomegalovirus exposure and HLA in healthy donors. Only in-frame clones appear in the TCRdb table, and some are missing; sequencing was by immunoSEQ multiplex PCR. Altogether 200,000 to 250,000 clones are present, about 80% being singletons, with the ten largest covering 0.58%. Sequenced input: PBMCs. The receptors were gathered from a middle-aged woman in good health and CMV-seronegative. Both conserved end residues are part of each CDR3. The order of the fields is clone size, J gene, D gene, V gene, CDR3 DNA, CDR3 protein. The D gene is left open where the match is weak. Clone size is shown for a subset of rows, as once, few, many or a class of expanded clone.

size: -
J: TRBJ2-1
D: -
V: TRBV19
DNA: TGTGCCAGTAGTAGCCCTGGACTGGAGCAGTTCTTC
CDR3: CASSSPGLEQFF

size: -
J: TRBJ2-7
D: -
V: TRBV29-1
DNA: TGCAGCGTCGGCGACAGGGCGGGACCCTACGAGCAGTACTTC
CDR3: CSVGDRAGPYEQYF

size: -
J: TRBJ1-1
D: TRBD1
V: TRBV9
DNA: TGTGCCAGCAGCGCCCAGGGGGCGTTGGGGATGAACACTGAAGCTTTCTTT
CDR3: CASSAQGALGMNTEAFF

size: -
J: TRBJ2-7
D: TRBD1
V: TRBV9
DNA: TGTGCCAGCAGCGTAGAGGGGGCGCATTTCTCCTACGAGCAGTACTTC
CDR3: CASSVEGAHFSYEQYF

size: -
J: TRBJ2-7
D: TRBD2
V: TRBV5-4
DNA: TGTGCCAGCAGCAGGGGACTAGCGGGGGGCTACGAGCAGTACTTC
CDR3: CASSRGLAGGYEQYF

size: -
J: TRBJ1-1
D: -
V: TRBV27
DNA: TGTGCCAGCAGTTTAGCGTGGGGGGGCACTGAAGCTTTCTTT
CDR3: CASSLAWGGTEAFF

size: -
J: TRBJ2-7
D: TRBD1
V: TRBV5-1
DNA: TGCGCCAGCAGCTCCAGGGGGCAGGGGGCTTACGAGCAGTACTTC
CDR3: CASSSRGQGAYEQYF

size: -
J: TRBJ2-7
D: TRBD1
V: TRBV4-1
DNA: TGCGCCAGCAGCCAACGCCAGGGGGCGGGTGAGCAGTACTTC
CDR3: CASSQRQGAGEQYF

size: -
J: TRBJ2-3
D: TRBD2
V: TRBV9
DNA: TGTGCCAGCAGCGTAGAAGGCGGGGGTCGCACAGATACGCAGTATTTT
CDR3: CASSVEGGGRTDTQYF

size: -
J: TRBJ2-2
D: -
V: TRBV5-4
DNA: TGTGCCAGCAGCTTGGGTGGACTCGGGGAGCTGTTTTTT
CDR3: CASSLGGLGELFF

size: -
J: TRBJ1-5
D: -
V: TRBV28
DNA: TGTGCCAGCAGTCTTAATCAGCCCCAGCATTTT
CDR3: CASSLNQPQHF

size: few
J: TRBJ1-5
D: TRBD1
V: TRBV10-3
DNA: TGTGCCATCAGTGAGGGGGACAGGGGAATTCAGCCCCAGCATTTT
CDR3: CAISEGDRGIQPQHF

size: -
J: TRBJ1-2
D: -
V: TRBV28
DNA: TGTGCCACCATAGGCCCAGGAGGTGGCTACACCTTC
CDR3: CATIGPGGGYTF

size: few
J: TRBJ1-1
D: TRBD1
V: TRBV4-2
DNA: TGTGCCAGCAGCCAAGAAGGGACAGGGCTGAACACTGAAGCTTTCTTT
CDR3: CASSQEGTGLNTEAFF

size: -
J: TRBJ2-3
D: -
V: TRBV18
DNA: TGTGCCAGCTCACCTCGTACAGATACGCAGTATTTT
CDR3: CASSPRTDTQYF

size: -
J: TRBJ2-7
D: TRBD1
V: TRBV6-1
DNA: TGTGCCAGCAGTGAAGCACCGGGACAGGCCTACGAGCAGTACTTC
CDR3: CASSEAPGQAYEQYF

size: -
J: TRBJ1-1
D: -
V: TRBV7-2
DNA: TGTGCCAGCAGCTTAGAAACGGGGTTTGAAGCTTTCTTT
CDR3: CASSLETGFEAFF

size: -
J: TRBJ2-5
D: TRBD1
V: TRBV14
DNA: TGTGCCAGCAGCCAAGAAGACAGGGTGGAGACCCAGTACTTC
CDR3: CASSQEDRVETQYF

size: -
J: TRBJ2-5
D: TRBD1
V: TRBV7-2
DNA: TGTGCCAGCAGCCCTAGGACAGGGGACCAAGAGACCCAGTACTTC
CDR3: CASSPRTGDQETQYF

size: -
J: TRBJ2-1
D: TRBD2
V: TRBV4-1
DNA: TGCGCCAGCAGCCAGGGACTAGCGGCCAATGAGCAGTTCTTC
CDR3: CASSQGLAANEQFF

size: few
J: TRBJ1-6
D: TRBD1
V: TRBV5-6
DNA: TGTGCCAGCAACGGACAGGGGGCTTCACCCCTCCACTTT
CDR3: CASNGQGASPLHF

size: once
J: TRBJ1-1
D: -
V: TRBV2
DNA: TGTGCCAGCAGTAACCGAAGAGGCCAGGGGAAGAACACTGAAGCTTTCTTT
CDR3: CASSNRRGQGKNTEAFF

size: -
J: TRBJ2-4
D: -
V: TRBV7-9
DNA: TGTGCCAGCAGCTCCCTGCGGGGAGACAAAAACATTCAGTACTTC
CDR3: CASSSLRGDKNIQYF

size: -
J: TRBJ2-6
D: -
V: TRBV14
DNA: TGTGCCAGCAGCCAAGCCTTCTCTGGGGCCAACGTCCTGACTTTC
CDR3: CASSQAFSGANVLTF

size: once
J: TRBJ1-3
D: -
V: TRBV7-8
DNA: TGTGCCAGCAGTATACCCGGGGATCTCTCTGGAAACACCATATATTTT
CDR3: CASSIPGDLSGNTIYF

size: few
J: TRBJ2-7
D: -
V: TRBV4-3
DNA: TGCGCCAGCAGCCAAGGTCTCCTAGATCACTACGAGCAGTACTTC
CDR3: CASSQGLLDHYEQYF

size: once
J: TRBJ2-2
D: TRBD1
V: TRBV2
DNA: TGTGCCAGCAGTTCAGACAGGGCGAACACCGGGGAGCTGTTTTTT
CDR3: CASSSDRANTGELFF

size: once
J: TRBJ2-7
D: TRBD2
V: TRBV11-3
DNA: TGTGCCAGCAGCTCTAGCGGTGGCTCCTACGAGCAGTACTTC
CDR3: CASSSSGGSYEQYF

size: -
J: TRBJ2-7
D: -
V: TRBV10-3
DNA: TGTGCCATCAGTGACCGAGGTCAGCGGAACTACGAGCAGTACTTC
CDR3: CAISDRGQRNYEQYF

size: -
J: TRBJ2-4
D: TRBD2
V: TRBV27
DNA: TGTGCCAGCAGTTTCGGTCGCGGGGGGAGAAACATTCAGTACTTC
CDR3: CASSFGRGGRNIQYF

size: once
J: TRBJ2-1
D: TRBD2
V: TRBV7-2
DNA: TGTGCCAGCAGCTTAAAGCGGGGGGCGGACAATGAGCAGTTCTTC
CDR3: CASSLKRGADNEQFF

size: -
J: TRBJ2-1
D: -
V: TRBV5-1
DNA: TGCGCCAGCAGCTTGGCAGGTCATTCCCCCTACAATGAGCAGTTCTTC
CDR3: CASSLAGHSPYNEQFF

size: -
J: TRBJ1-5
D: -
V: TRBV6-5
DNA: TGTGCCAGCAGTTCCACATTGGCCCAGCCCCAGCATTTT
CDR3: CASSSTLAQPQHF

size: once
J: TRBJ2-2
D: TRBD2
V: TRBV6-4
DNA: TGTGCCAGCAGTGACATCTCGGGTAATCTAGCGGGGCGAGTGGGCACCGGGGAGCTGTTTTTT
CDR3: CASSDISGNLAGRVGTGELFF

size: once
J: TRBJ2-1
D: -
V: TRBV7-3
DNA: TGTGCCAGCAGCCCTGTTGGAGGGCAGGCGTATGAGCAGTTCTTC
CDR3: CASSPVGGQAYEQFF

size: -
J: TRBJ1-1
D: -
V: TRBV27
DNA: TGTGCCAGCGTTTATCTCGGGACAACGAACACTGAAGCTTTCTTT
CDR3: CASVYLGTTNTEAFF

size: -
J: TRBJ1-2
D: TRBD1
V: TRBV4-1
DNA: TGCGCCAGCAGCCAAGGAATGGACAGGCCCCTCGGCTACACCTTC
CDR3: CASSQGMDRPLGYTF

size: -
J: TRBJ1-1
D: -
V: TRBV19
DNA: TGTGCCAGTAGTATCACAGGGAACACTGAAGCTTTCTTT
CDR3: CASSITGNTEAFF

size: -
J: TRBJ2-3
D: -
V: TRBV4-1
DNA: TGCGCCAGCAGCCATCCCACTAGCACAGATACGCAGTATTTT
CDR3: CASSHPTSTDTQYF

size: once
J: TRBJ2-2
D: TRBD2
V: TRBV28
DNA: TGTGCCAGCAGCAATATGGGACTAGCGGGGACCGGGGAGCTGTTTTTT
CDR3: CASSNMGLAGTGELFF

size: few
J: TRBJ2-6
D: -
V: TRBV4-2
DNA: TGTGCCAGCAGCCAAGAGCAGGCCTCTGGGGCCAACGTCCTGACTTTC
CDR3: CASSQEQASGANVLTF

size: once
J: TRBJ1-4
D: TRBD1
V: TRBV9
DNA: TGTGCCAGCAGCGCGGGACAGGGCAATGAAAAACTGTTTTTT
CDR3: CASSAGQGNEKLFF

size: -
J: TRBJ2-1
D: -
V: TRBV15
DNA: TGTGCCACCAGCAGAGATACAGACAATGAGCAGTTCTTC
CDR3: CATSRDTDNEQFF

size: few
J: TRBJ1-3
D: -
V: TRBV4-3
DNA: TGCGCCAGCAGCCAGGGGGAGGGGCTTGGAAACACCATATATTTT
CDR3: CASSQGEGLGNTIYF

size: -
J: TRBJ2-1
D: -
V: TRBV6-5
DNA: TGTGCCAGCAGTTACTCGGAGAGCAATGAGCAGTTCTTC
CDR3: CASSYSESNEQFF

size: once
J: TRBJ2-5
D: TRBD1
V: TRBV7-2
DNA: TGTGCCAGCAGCTTAGGGGGCAGGGGGCGGGCGGGAGAGACCCAGTACTTC
CDR3: CASSLGGRGRAGETQYF

size: -
J: TRBJ1-6
D: -
V: TRBV18
DNA: TGTGCCAGCTCACAGACGGACAGTAAGAATTCACCCCTCCACTTT
CDR3: CASSQTDSKNSPLHF

size: -
J: TRBJ1-2
D: TRBD1
V: TRBV4-3
DNA: TGCGCCAGCAGCCAAGTGGTGGGACAGGGGGCCCATGGCTACACCTTC
CDR3: CASSQVVGQGAHGYTF

size: -
J: TRBJ2-5
D: TRBD2
V: TRBV11-3
DNA: TGTGCCAGCAGCTTTCCGGGGGGGCGAGAGACCCAGTACTTC
CDR3: CASSFPGGRETQYF

size: -
J: TRBJ1-1
D: -
V: TRBV6-5
DNA: TGTGCCAGCAGTTACTCGACGGGGATACCTGAAGCTTTCTTT
CDR3: CASSYSTGIPEAFF

size: -
J: TRBJ2-7
D: -
V: TRBV7-2
DNA: TGTGCCAGCAGCTTAGTCACGGGGGACGCCTACGAGCAGTACTTC
CDR3: CASSLVTGDAYEQYF

size: -
J: TRBJ1-6
D: -
V: TRBV30
DNA: TGTGCCTGGACTCGACAGGTCGGGGATTCACCCCTCCACTTT
CDR3: CAWTRQVGDSPLHF

size: -
J: TRBJ2-3
D: TRBD1
V: TRBV7-6
DNA: TGTGCCAGCAGCTTGCTTACAGGGGAACTTACAGATACGCAGTATTTT
CDR3: CASSLLTGELTDTQYF

size: -
J: TRBJ2-7
D: -
V: TRBV6-1
DNA: TGTGCCAGCAGCGGGTCAGTTCGCTACGAGCAGTACTTC
CDR3: CASSGSVRYEQYF

size: few
J: TRBJ1-3
D: -
V: TRBV10-2
DNA: TGCGCCAGCGGAGTTACAACTGATTCTGGAAACACCATATATTTT
CDR3: CASGVTTDSGNTIYF